This T cell receptor beta chain was identified during a study of blood T cell repertoires in COVID-19. About the study: PBMCs, B-cell-depleted T cells, or T cells were the source of the cDNA or gDNA that made up the material.

V was pared by 5 bases and J by 3 bases, with 10 bases between. The CDR3 runs 14 residues. CDR1 MDHEN and CDR2 SYDVKM come from the germline V gene. Participants were placed into cohorts based on the clinical history they reported. This table comes from immunoSEQ multiplex PCR, and its TCRdb copy is limited to in-frame clones, with some not included. Of about 330,000 clones in the sample, around 87% were seen once. V gene TRBV28 combines with J gene TRBJ1-4; tentative D call: TRBD1 (6 bases). Material for sequencing was PBMCs or T cells enriched from blood (not recorded which). The sequence came from a woman aged 30 to 39 who had recovered from COVID-19. The CDR3 region has the DNA TGTGCCAGCAGTCCCGGGGGGCCTAATGAAAAACTGTTTTTT. Protein: CASSPGGPNEKLFF.